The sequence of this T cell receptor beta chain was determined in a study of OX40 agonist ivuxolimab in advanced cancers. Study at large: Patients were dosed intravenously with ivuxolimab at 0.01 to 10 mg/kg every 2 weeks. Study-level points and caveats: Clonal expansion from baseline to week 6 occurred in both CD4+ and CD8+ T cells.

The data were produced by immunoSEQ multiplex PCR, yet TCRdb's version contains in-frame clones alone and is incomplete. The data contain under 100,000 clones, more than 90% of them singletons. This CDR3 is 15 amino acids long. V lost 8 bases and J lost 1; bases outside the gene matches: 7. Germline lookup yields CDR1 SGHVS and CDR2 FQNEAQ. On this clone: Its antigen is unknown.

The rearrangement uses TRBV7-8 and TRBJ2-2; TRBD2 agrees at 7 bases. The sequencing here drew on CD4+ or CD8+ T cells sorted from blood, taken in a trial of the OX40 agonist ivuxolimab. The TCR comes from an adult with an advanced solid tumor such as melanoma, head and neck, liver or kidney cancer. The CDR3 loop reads CASGRSGVNTGELFF. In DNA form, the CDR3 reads TGTGCCAGCGGGAGGAGCGGGGTGAACACCGGGGAGCTGTTTTTT.